What follows are 8 T cell receptor beta chains derived from one specimen sequenced in a study of T cells expressing NK-cell markers. After re-calling the 5' RACE reads, TCRdb lists one entry per CDR3 protein, DNA absent. The table for this sample gives about 430,000 distinct CDR3 sequences. Sequences were obtained from blood T cells: a sorted CD56 or NKG2C T cell subset, CD4+ or CD8+ T cells, or bulk PBMC T cells (not recorded which). The receptors here all came from a woman aged 50 to 65 in good health.

V and J are TRBV12-3 or TRBV12-4 and TRBJ2-1; TCRdb gives TRBD2 as the D gene, but with no DNA this cannot be confirmed. The CDR3 spans 17 residues. CDR3 in amino acids: CASSSNLLAGGGNEQFF.

J is TRBJ1-3 and V is TRBV29-1; TCRdb picks TRBD1, but there is no DNA to check that call. The V gene's germline CDR1 is SQVTM and CDR2 ANQGSEA. The CDR3 runs 12 residues. The chain's CDR3 is CSVLDRVDTIYF.

V gene TRBV12-3 or TRBV12-4 combines with J gene TRBJ1-5; TCRdb proposes TRBD1, but this gene call is untestable without DNA. This CDR3 spans 16 amino acids. This chain's CDR3 is CASTRGLTGGNQPQHF.

J is TRBJ2-4 and V is TRBV5-1; TCRdb indicates TRBD2, and absent DNA this call remains unverified. CDR1 and CDR2 from the germline V gene are SGHRS and YFSETQ. This CDR3 has 16 amino acids. CDR3 in amino acids: CASSLGLGRSGNIQYF.

The V call is TRBV5-1, the J call TRBJ1-5. The CDR3 is 12 amino acids. From germline, CDR1 is SGHRS and CDR2 YFSETQ. CDR3 protein: CASREPGQPQHF.

The rearrangement uses TRBV4-1 and TRBJ2-2; TCRdb calls TRBD2, which cannot be checked without DNA. CDR3 size: 17 residues. Germline CDR1 is MGHRA and CDR2 is YSYEKL. CDR3 protein: CASSPGLAGLVAGELFF.

The V gene is TRBV21-1, the J gene TRBJ1-5. TRBV21-1 counts as a pseudogene. The CDR3 consists of 19 residues. The CDR3 spells CASSSRGIYRPYLDQPQHF.

The chain carries TRBV20-1 and TRBJ2-3; as DNA is missing, the TRBD2 call by TCRdb cannot be tested. This CDR3 spans 15 amino acids. Per the germline V gene, CDR1 is DFQATT and CDR2 is SNEGSKA (reference sequence). The CDR3 sequence: CSAESGRSSTDTQYF.